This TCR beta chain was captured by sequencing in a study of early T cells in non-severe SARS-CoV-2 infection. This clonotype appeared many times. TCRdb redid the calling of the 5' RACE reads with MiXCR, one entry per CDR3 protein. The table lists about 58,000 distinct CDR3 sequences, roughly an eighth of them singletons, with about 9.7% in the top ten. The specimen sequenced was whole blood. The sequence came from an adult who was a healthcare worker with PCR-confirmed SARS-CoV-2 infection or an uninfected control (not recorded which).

The CDR3 sequence: CASTTESIVNTQYF. CDR3 nucleotides: TGTGCCAGCACCACGGAGTCGATTGTAAATACGCAGTATTTT. V and J are TRBV6-6 and TRBJ2-3; unclear D gene. The CDR3 totals 14 residues. Trimming shortened V by 7 bases and J by 7 bases, and 18 bases separated the two germline ends. From germline, CDR1 is MNHNY and CDR2 SVGAGI (reference sequence).